Sequencing of this TCR beta chain was carried out in a study of cytotoxic CD8 clonotypes in ibrutinib-treated CLL. Overall study results and limits: On treatment, the uncommon public clonotypes contracted or remained stable. Sampling time points were not equivalent between sustained-remission and progressing patients. Having risen at ibrutinib response, clonality had fallen back toward baseline by progression.

A note on this clone: Its target is unknown.

Libraries were prepared by immunoSEQ multiplex PCR; TCRdb keeps only in-frame clonotypes and omits some of them. The table shows roughly 300,000 clones, with 65% to 85% occurring only once. PBMCs that had been cryopreserved were the source of 1.5 to 2.5 micrograms of genomic DNA for TCR beta libraries. Germline V CDR1 and CDR2: MNHNS, SASEGT. The CDR3 runs 12 residues. The source was PBMCs, collected at disease progression, from a patient treated with ibrutinib. The origin of this receptor is a human donor with chronic lymphocytic leukemia. This sequence joins TRBV6-1 and TRBJ2-7; a weak D match, TRBD1 (5 bases). Here the CDR3 reads CVSTVPSYEQYF. In DNA form, the CDR3 reads TGTGTATCGACAGTGCCTTCCTACGAGCAGTACTTC.